A selection of T cell receptor beta chains follows, all from one sample in a study of shared T cell receptors in the human thymus. The table came from immunoSEQ multiplex PCR; TCRdb's copy has only in-frame clones and leaves some out. The data show about 660,000 clones, with about 87% seen just once and over 0.008% held by the top ten. These same records also appear under a second study, on human thymus T cells.

Input material: thymocytes. The origin of the receptors is a boy in the first two years of life with a congenital heart defect. Each CDR3 is given with its conserved first and last residue. Fields, in order: D gene, clone size, J gene, V gene, CDR3 DNA, CDR3 protein. A D gene is named only where the DNA matches it firmly. Clone size is not always given. Where it is, it says once, few, many or a class for expanded clones.

D gene: .; clone size: .; J gene: TRBJ1-5; V gene: TRBV27; CDR3 DNA: TGTGCCAGCAGTTCGGGGAGGGTGCGCAATCAGCCCCAGCATTTT; CDR3 protein: CASSSGRVRNQPQHF
D gene: .; clone size: .; J gene: TRBJ1-5; V gene: TRBV9; CDR3 DNA: TGTGCCACTATCGAGCCCCCCCGGCAGCCCCAGCATTTT; CDR3 protein: CATIEPPRQPQHF
D gene: .; clone size: once; J gene: TRBJ2-7; V gene: TRBV30; CDR3 DNA: TGTGCCTGGAGCTTACTCCCGGGGAACCTCGAGCAGTACTTC; CDR3 protein: CAWSLLPGNLEQYF
D gene: TRBD1; clone size: .; J gene: TRBJ2-2; V gene: TRBV28; CDR3 DNA: TGTGCCAGCACCGAACCAGGACAGGGTGACGGGGAGCTGTTTTTT; CDR3 protein: CASTEPGQGDGELFF
D gene: TRBD2; clone size: .; J gene: TRBJ2-7; V gene: TRBV7-9; CDR3 DNA: TGTGCCAGCAGTCTCCCGGGGGGGTACGAGCAGTACTTC; CDR3 protein: CASSLPGGYEQYF
D gene: .; clone size: once; J gene: TRBJ2-3; V gene: TRBV6-5; CDR3 DNA: TGTGCCAGCAGTTCCCGGGACTCCCCCTCGGATACGCAGTATTTT; CDR3 protein: CASSSRDSPSDTQYF
D gene: .; clone size: .; J gene: TRBJ2-7; V gene: TRBV16; CDR3 DNA: TGTGCCAGCAGCCAAGAGGCAGATAACCCCTACGAGCAGTACTTC; CDR3 protein: CASSQEADNPYEQYF
D gene: .; clone size: .; J gene: TRBJ2-5; V gene: TRBV7-9; CDR3 DNA: TGTGCCAGCAGCGACGGGTATTCCCAGGGGGAGACCCAGTACTTC; CDR3 protein: CASSDGYSQGETQYF
D gene: TRBD2; clone size: .; J gene: TRBJ2-1; V gene: TRBV10-2; CDR3 DNA: TGCGCCAGCAGTGAGGTCAGCGGGAGTTTCAATGAGCAGTTCTTC; CDR3 protein: CASSEVSGSFNEQFF
D gene: .; clone size: .; J gene: TRBJ2-7; V gene: TRBV6-1; CDR3 DNA: TGTGCCAGCAGTGAAGCGGCCAGGTACTACGAGCAGTACTTC; CDR3 protein: CASSEAARYYEQYF
D gene: TRBD1; clone size: .; J gene: TRBJ1-6; V gene: TRBV27; CDR3 DNA: TGTGCCAGCAGTTTAGACAGGGGGCTGGAATTTAATAATTCACCCCTCCACTTT; CDR3 protein: CASSLDRGLEFNNSPLHF
D gene: .; clone size: once; J gene: TRBJ1-5; V gene: TRBV2; CDR3 DNA: TGTGCCAGCAAGGAGGGGAATCAGCCCCAGCATTTT; CDR3 protein: CASKEGNQPQHF
D gene: .; clone size: .; J gene: TRBJ2-7; V gene: TRBV5-1; CDR3 DNA: TGCGCCAGCAGCTTGCGGCTTGGAGTAAAATCCTCCTACGAGCAGTACTTC; CDR3 protein: CASSLRLGVKSSYEQYF
D gene: .; clone size: .; J gene: TRBJ2-2; V gene: TRBV4-1; CDR3 DNA: TGCGCCAGCAGCCAAGAGGCTATCGCAGGGGAGAACACCGGGGAGCTGTTTTTT; CDR3 protein: CASSQEAIAGENTGELFF
D gene: TRBD2; clone size: .; J gene: TRBJ2-3; V gene: TRBV2; CDR3 DNA: TGTGCCAGCACTTTTTGGACTAGCGGGAGAGATCGCCCCCTCACAGATACGCAGTATTTT; CDR3 protein: CASTFWTSGRDRPLTDTQYF
D gene: TRBD1; clone size: .; J gene: TRBJ1-1; V gene: TRBV30; CDR3 DNA: TGTGCCTGGAGTGTAACCGGCCTCAGAGGGACAGGGGGGATACGAGGGACTGAAGCTTTCTTT; CDR3 protein: CAWSVTGLRGTGGIRGTEAFF
D gene: TRBD1; clone size: .; J gene: TRBJ2-7; V gene: TRBV4-3; CDR3 DNA: TGCGCCAGCAGCCAAGGCGAGGGGGCCCGATACGAGCAGTACTTC; CDR3 protein: CASSQGEGARYEQYF
D gene: .; clone size: .; J gene: TRBJ2-7; V gene: TRBV28; CDR3 DNA: TGTGCCAGCAGCCACCGAAACACAAGCTACGAGCAGTACTTC; CDR3 protein: CASSHRNTSYEQYF
D gene: TRBD1; clone size: once; J gene: TRBJ1-2; V gene: TRBV7-9; CDR3 DNA: TGTGCCAGCAGCTACCCCGGGACAGGGTGTGGCTACACCTTC; CDR3 protein: CASSYPGTGCGYTF
D gene: .; clone size: .; J gene: TRBJ2-3; V gene: TRBV5-1; CDR3 DNA: TGCGCCAGCAGCTCTCCCGGCACAGATACGCAGTATTTT; CDR3 protein: CASSSPGTDTQYF
D gene: .; clone size: .; J gene: TRBJ1-3; V gene: TRBV18; CDR3 DNA: TGTGCCAGCTCACCAACAGGGTTCGGAAACACCATATATTTT; CDR3 protein: CASSPTGFGNTIYF
D gene: .; clone size: .; J gene: TRBJ2-7; V gene: TRBV28; CDR3 DNA: TGTGCCAGCAGTTTTCCCCCAGGGGTCCCCTACGAGCAGTACTTC; CDR3 protein: CASSFPPGVPYEQYF
D gene: .; clone size: .; J gene: TRBJ2-1; V gene: TRBV7-2; CDR3 DNA: TGTGCCAGCAGCTTAGTAGATTACTCCTACAATGAGCAGTTCTTC; CDR3 protein: CASSLVDYSYNEQFF
D gene: .; clone size: .; J gene: TRBJ1-1; V gene: TRBV7-9; CDR3 DNA: TGTGCCAGCAGCTTACCAGAAGCGAGTTTGAACACTGAAGCTTTCTTT; CDR3 protein: CASSLPEASLNTEAFF
D gene: TRBD2; clone size: .; J gene: TRBJ2-7; V gene: TRBV28; CDR3 DNA: TGTGCCAGCAGTTTACCCCCGGGACTAGCGGGTTTCTCCTACGAGCAGTACTTC; CDR3 protein: CASSLPPGLAGFSYEQYF
D gene: TRBD1; clone size: .; J gene: TRBJ1-1; V gene: TRBV29-1; CDR3 DNA: TGCAGCGTTGGGGGACAGCCGGTCACTGAAGCTTTCTTT; CDR3 protein: CSVGGQPVTEAFF
D gene: TRBD1; clone size: .; J gene: TRBJ1-1; V gene: TRBV5-6; CDR3 DNA: TGTGCCAGCAGCCTAACCGGGACAGGGAATCGTACTGAAGCTTTCTTT; CDR3 protein: CASSLTGTGNRTEAFF
D gene: .; clone size: .; J gene: TRBJ2-7; V gene: TRBV9; CDR3 DNA: TGTGCCAGCAGCCGGTCCCTCTCTAGAGCCTACGAGCAGTACTTC; CDR3 protein: CASSRSLSRAYEQYF
D gene: .; clone size: .; J gene: TRBJ2-7; V gene: TRBV6-1; CDR3 DNA: TGTGCCACCAGTGAAGGGCTGCTAGACAGGACGCCCTCCTACGAGCAGTACTTC; CDR3 protein: CATSEGLLDRTPSYEQYF
D gene: TRBD1; clone size: .; J gene: TRBJ1-6; V gene: TRBV4-2; CDR3 DNA: TGTGCCAGCAGCCAAGTGAAGGACAGGCCGCCTCGGCCCCTCCACTTT; CDR3 protein: CASSQVKDRPPRPLHF
D gene: TRBD1; clone size: .; J gene: TRBJ2-7; V gene: TRBV4-1; CDR3 DNA: TGCGCCAGCAGCCAAGTTGGACAGGGGATGAGCGAGCAGTACTTC; CDR3 protein: CASSQVGQGMSEQYF
D gene: TRBD1; clone size: .; J gene: TRBJ2-5; V gene: TRBV27; CDR3 DNA: TGTGCCAGCAGCCGGAGCAGGGGGCACGTTGAGACCCAGTACTTC; CDR3 protein: CASSRSRGHVETQYF
D gene: TRBD2; clone size: few; J gene: TRBJ2-3; V gene: TRBV4-2; CDR3 DNA: TGTGCCAGCAGCCCTGCGACTAGCGGGGGGAAACACACTCCCGTCACAGATACGCAGTATTTT; CDR3 protein: CASSPATSGGKHTPVTDTQYF